These 29 T cell receptor beta chains were sequenced from one sample in a study of control samples from healthy donors and cancer patients. Data came from immunoSEQ multiplex PCR; TCRdb stores just in-frame clones and leaves some out. The table has about 58,000 clones, around 91% seen once. The sequencing sample was made of PBMCs. All receptors derive from a man aged 55-75 years with colorectal cancer.

This clone was counted between two and nine times. The chain carries TRBV27 and TRBJ2-3; 8 positions agree with TRBD2. Per germline, CDR1 MNHEY and CDR2 SMNVEV (reference sequence). J lost 6 bases, V lost 5 bases, and 7 bases had no gene match. The CDR3 is made up of 14 amino acids. CDR3 DNA sequence: TGTGCCAGCAGTACGGGACTAGGGGGGGATACGCAGTATTTT. Translating gives CASSTGLGGDTQYF.

The V gene is TRBV20-1, the J gene TRBJ2-3, with 7 bases aligning to TRBD1. Germline V gene lookup returns CDR1 DFQATT and CDR2 SNEGSKA (reference sequence). With 3 bases clipped from V and 6 bases from J, the junction kept 6 bases outside the gene matches. This CDR3 region has 13 residues. The CDR3 nucleotides are TGCAGTGCTAGTGAGGGGGCCTATGATACGCAGTATTTT. The encoded protein is CSASEGAYDTQYF.

The genes are TRBV7-6 and TRBJ2-1; possibly TRBD1 for D (6 bases). This CDR3 contains 15 residues. The V and J ends lost 0 bases and 6 bases respectively, with 12 bases between them. Germline values: CDR1 SGHVS, CDR2 FNYEAQ. DNA of the CDR3: TGTGCCAGCAGCTTAGCACAGGGAAAAGGCAATGAGCAGTTCTTC. Amino acid sequence: CASSLAQGKGNEQFF.

This chain uses TRBV7-9 with TRBJ2-2, with 7 bases that match TRBD1. CDR1 is SEHNR and CDR2 is FQNEAQ in the germline V gene (reference sequence). This CDR3 region has 15 residues. Trimming removed 5 bases from V and 1 base from J; junction bases left unmatched: 4. CDR3: CASSLRTGNTGELFF. The CDR3, as DNA: TGTGCCAGCAGCCTAAGGACAGGGAACACCGGGGAGCTGTTTTTT.

V gene TRBV13 combines with J gene TRBJ2-3; D is tentatively TRBD1 or TRBD2 (7 bases each). The CDR3 contains 14 residues. CDR1 is PRHDT, CDR2 FYEKMQ, per germline (reference sequence). The ends were cut back, 5 bases at V and 6 bases at J, with 15 bases in the middle. The CDR3 sequence is CASSPTQGGDTQYF. The CDR3 bases are TGTGCCAGCAGCCCCACTCAGGGGGGGGATACGCAGTATTTT.

Written as DNA, the CDR3 is TGTGCCAGCAGTGGGGACACAGATACGCAGTATTTT. Translating gives CASSGDTDTQYF. The genes are TRBV5-6 and TRBJ2-3; D gene ambiguous. CDR3 size: 12 residues. V was cut by 5 bases and J by 2 bases, with 6 bases left in between. Germline V lookup: CDR1 SGHDT, CDR2 YYEEEE.

This chain connects TRBV2 to TRBJ1-3; 11 bases match TRBD1. Germline loops: CDR1 SNHLY, CDR2 FYNNEI. With V trimmed by 6 bases and J by 7 bases, 2 bases remained unmatched. The CDR3 loop spans 13 amino acids. CDR3 nucleotide sequence: TGTGCCAGCAGCCGGGACAGGGGGAACACCATATATTTT. Amino acid sequence: CASSRDRGNTIYF.

This chain joins TRBV12-5 and TRBJ1-2; D is undetermined. The CDR3 length is 15 residues. Trimming took off 2 bases at V and 8 bases at J, with 18 bases between the two ends. Germline CDR1 LGHNT, CDR2 FRNRAP. The CDR3 sequence is CASGLLPASADGYTF. CDR3 nucleotides: TGTGCTAGTGGTTTGCTCCCGGCCTCGGCGGACGGCTACACCTTC.

The table lists this clone with a few counts. At the DNA level, this CDR3 is encoded by other sequences in the same sample as well. This chain uses TRBV12-3 or TRBV12-4 with TRBJ2-1; D is unresolved. The CDR3 has 11 amino acids. Between the trimmed V and J ends, which lost 4 bases and 2 bases, there was a span of 0 bases. CDR3 nucleotide sequence: TGTGCCAGCAGTTCCTACAATGAGCAGTTCTTC. Its protein product is CASSSYNEQFF.

This chain joins TRBV7-9 and TRBJ2-3; 8 nucleotides line up with TRBD1. The J segment lost 3 bases and the V segment lost 4 bases, leaving 18 bases of the junction unmatched. CDR3 size: 19 residues. The germline CDR1 and CDR2 sequences are SEHNR and FQNEAQ (reference sequence). CDR3 loop: CASSSGAGGPLVGTDTQYF. The CDR3 coding sequence is TGTGCCAGCAGCTCAGGGGCAGGGGGCCCCTTGGTGGGTACAGATACGCAGTATTTT.

CDR3 DNA sequence: TGTGCCAGCAGCACCAAACAGGGGGCAGGACAGCCCCAGCATTTT. Its protein is CASSTKQGAGQPQHF. The J gene is TRBJ1-5, the V gene TRBV5-4; 9 bases agree with TRBD1. The V gene's germline CDR1 is SGHNT and CDR2 YYREEE (reference sequence). V was pared by 4 bases and J by 7 bases, with 9 bases of the junction left unmatched. This CDR3 has 15 residues.

The chain links TRBV6-1 to TRBJ1-5; D might be TRBD1 (5 bases). CDR1 and CDR2 from the germline V gene are MNHNS and SASEGT. The CDR3 is made up of 15 amino acids. V was trimmed by 2 bases and J by 6 bases, leaving 14 bases between them. CDR3 loop: CASSESSGGFQPQHF. In DNA form, the CDR3 reads TGTGCCAGCAGTGAAAGTTCGGGGGGATTTCAGCCCCAGCATTTT.

This clone was recorded once. The V and J genes are TRBV5-4 and TRBJ2-3; 13 positions agree with TRBD2. The CDR3 length is 17 residues. V dropped 4 bases and J dropped 1; count of bases not matched to a gene: 6. Germline CDR1 is SGHNT and CDR2 is YYREEE (reference sequence). CDR3 sequence: CASSGGTSGEGTDTQYF. The CDR3 DNA sequence: TGTGCCAGCAGCGGCGGGACTAGCGGGGAAGGCACAGATACGCAGTATTTT.

The chain uses TRBV7-9 and TRBJ1-2; D is possibly TRBD1 (5 bases). Germline V CDR1 and CDR2: SEHNR, FQNEAQ (reference sequence). This CDR3 contains 14 residues. Trimming shortened V by 1 base and J by 7 bases, and 13 bases separated the two germline ends. CDR3 DNA sequence: TGTGCCAGCAGCTTAGTGGCAGGGATGGGTGGCTACACCTTC. Its protein product is CASSLVAGMGGYTF. Full variable domain (outside the CDR3, taken from reference TRBV7-9 and TRBJ1-2): DTGVSQNPRHKITKRGQNVTFRCDPISEHNRLYWYRQTLGQGPEFLTYFQNEAQLEKSRLLSDRFSAERPKGSFSTLEIQRTEQGDSAMYLCASSLVAGMGGYTFGSGTRLTVV.

The chain links TRBV30 to TRBJ2-7, with TRBD2 as a possible D gene (7 bases). This CDR3 contains 12 residues. Trimming stripped 4 bases from V and 8 bases from J, with 15 bases between. Looked up from germline, CDR1 is GTSNPN and CDR2 is SVGIG (reference sequence). As DNA, the CDR3 is TGTGCCTGGAATCCAGGGGAGGGTCAGCAGTACTTC. Its protein is CAWNPGEGQQYF.

The chain joins TRBV13 to TRBJ2-5; 12 bases align to TRBD2. The CDR3 totals 16 residues. CDR1 PRHDT and CDR2 FYEKMQ come from the germline V gene (reference sequence). V was pared by 3 bases and J by 10 bases, with 12 bases of the junction left unmatched. The CDR3 DNA reads TGTGCCAGCAGCTTCTGGACTAGCGGGGCTCCGGGGGACCAGTACTTC. Amino acids: CASSFWTSGAPGDQYF.

The chain uses TRBV28 and TRBJ1-3; no clear D gene. V was trimmed by 7 bases and J by 1 base, leaving 17 bases between them. The length of the CDR3 is 16 residues. Per germline, CDR1 MDHEN and CDR2 SYDVKM. CDR3 in DNA: TGTGCCAGCACCCTTGGAGGGTTTTATTCTGGAAACACCATATATTTT. It codes for CASTLGGFYSGNTIYF. The full variable domain, rest sourced from reference TRBV28 and TRBJ1-3, is DVKVTQSSRYLVKRTGEKVFLECVQDMDHENMFWYRQDPGLGLRLIYFSYDVKMKEKGDIPEGYSVSREKKERFSLILESASTNQTSMYLCASTLGGFYSGNTIYFGEGSWLTVV.

The chain uses TRBV2 and TRBJ2-1; 10 positions match TRBD2. The CDR3 sequence is 15 residues long. CDR1 SNHLY and CDR2 FYNNEI come from the germline V gene. The trim removed 6 bases at V and 8 bases at J, leaving 10 bases unmatched. CDR3 bases: TGTGCCAGCAGCAAGAGCGGGGGGGCTAGGGATGAGCAGTTCTTC. It encodes CASSKSGGARDEQFF.

The chain uses TRBV27 and TRBJ1-6; possible D gene TRBD1, 5 bases. Trimming removed 4 bases at V and 0 bases at J, with 10 bases between. Per the germline V gene, CDR1 is MNHEY and CDR2 is SMNVEV (reference sequence). CDR3 length: 16 amino acids. The CDR3 nucleotides are TGTGCCAGCAGTTCTGCAGGGAGCTCCTATAATTCACCCCTCCACTTT. It yields the protein CASSSAGSSYNSPLHF.

This CDR3 is CASSLGTGGHSYNEQFF. The CDR3 bases are TGTGCCAGCAGCTTAGGTACAGGGGGCCACTCCTACAATGAGCAGTTCTTC. The chain recombines TRBV7-6 with TRBJ2-1; 9 bases are shared with TRBD1. This CDR3 has 17 amino acids. The V segment lost 1 base and the J segment 0 bases; nucleotides outside the gene matches: 4. From germline, CDR1 is SGHVS and CDR2 FNYEAQ.

V and J are TRBV10-1 and TRBJ1-1; 8 bases are a match to TRBD1. CDR1 and CDR2 from the germline V gene are WNHNN and SYGVQD (reference sequence). V lost 6 bases and J lost 4; bases outside the gene matches: 10. This CDR3 has 15 amino acids. As DNA, the CDR3 is TGCGCCAGCAGCTGGCAGGGGGCAGGTAGCACTGAAGCTTTCTTT. This encodes CASSWQGAGSTEAFF.

The chain recombines TRBV5-1 with TRBJ1-4; 9 positions agree with TRBD1. The CDR3 is 20 residues long. V shed 7 bases, J shed 1 base, and the junction held 20 bases outside the gene matches. CDR1 is SGHRS, CDR2 YFSETQ, per germline. The CDR3 DNA is TGCGCCAGCCCGCGCATGTTAAACAGGGGGCGAAGGGAAACTAATGAAAAACTGTTTTTT. Its translation: CASPRMLNRGRRETNEKLFF.

This clone was seen only once. This rearrangement joins TRBV19 to TRBJ1-1, with TRBD1 as a possible D gene (5 bases). Looked up from germline, CDR1 is LNHDA and CDR2 is SQIVND (reference sequence). The CDR3 has 13 amino acids. The ends were cut back, 2 bases at V and 11 bases at J, with 15 bases in the middle. CDR3 in DNA: TGTGCCAGTAGTATACTCGGGCAGGGTAGGGCTTTCTTT. It encodes CASSILGQGRAFF.

On this clone: The same CDR3 is also encoded by other DNA sequences in this sample. This rearrangement joins TRBV2 to TRBJ2-2; D may be TRBD2 (5 bases). Germline loops: CDR1 SNHLY, CDR2 FYNNEI. The CDR3 spans 15 residues. V lost 3 bases and J lost 5, with 13 bases in between. CDR3 in DNA: TGTGCCAGCAGTGAGGCGCTATCGGGGACCGGGGAGCTGTTTTTT. Translated: CASSEALSGTGELFF.

Turning to this clone: Relative to the germline gene, one junction end is altered; a read error may explain this. The V gene is TRBV9, the J gene TRBJ2-3; TRBD2 matches 9 bases. CDR1 and CDR2 (germline): SGDLS, YYNGEE. This CDR3 is built from 12 residues. In DNA, the CDR3 is TGTGCCAGCAGCGTAGGAGCGGGGGGTACGCATTTT. It encodes CASSVGAGGTHF.

The chain joins TRBV6-5 to TRBJ2-3, with D perhaps TRBD2 (7 bases). V lost 2 bases and J lost 5, with 17 bases in between. CDR3 length: 16 residues. Germline V gene lookup returns CDR1 MNHEY and CDR2 SVGAGI. This CDR3 reads CASSYAPGGQKDTQYF. The CDR3 coding sequence is TGTGCCAGCAGTTACGCTCCGGGGGGCCAAAAAGATACGCAGTATTTT.

The CDR3, as DNA: TGCGCCAGCAGCTTTTTGAGGCGGGGGGTGGGAGATACGCAGTATTTT. Its protein product is CASSFLRRGVGDTQYF. The chain couples TRBV10-1 to TRBJ2-3; the match to TRBD2 covers 8 bases. There are 16 residues in the CDR3. J was trimmed by 5 bases and V by 6 bases; bases with no gene match: 13. Per germline, CDR1 WNHNN and CDR2 SYGVQD (reference sequence).

This rearrangement joins TRBV27 to TRBJ2-1; 7 bases agree with TRBD1. CDR3 length: 15 residues. Germline V CDR1 and CDR2: MNHEY, SMNVEV (reference sequence). The V segment lost 6 bases and the J segment 0 bases; nucleotides outside the gene matches: 5. CDR3 in amino acids: CASRSAGGSYNEQFF. CDR3 bases: TGTGCCAGCAGATCCGCAGGGGGCTCCTACAATGAGCAGTTCTTC.

J is TRBJ2-1 and V is TRBV6-2 or TRBV6-3; a weak D match, TRBD2 (5 bases). V lost 5 bases, J lost 10 bases, and 12 bases lay in between. The CDR3 is made up of 12 amino acids. The germline CDR1 and CDR2 sequences are MNHEY and SVGEGT. The DNA for the CDR3 is TGTGCCAGCAGTCCGACTATCCTCGAGCAGTTCTTC. It is translated as CASSPTILEQFF.